The entry that follows covers one TCR beta chain sequence. Its antigen is still unknown. CD4+ T cells that had been cultured provided DNA sequenced with the Oncomine TCR Beta short-read assay. One entry per CDR3 protein, called by TCRdb with MiXCR from the PCR reads. The sample contains about 10,000 distinct CDR3 sequences, approximately 59% of which appear only once. This sample is drawn from a study of vaccination and CD4 T cells after COVID-19. Study information: Overlapping SARS-CoV-2, HCoV-NL63, HCoV-OC43 and HCoV-229E spike peptides were used to stimulate cells.

Treatment described: approximately 11-day PBMC culture with coronavirus spike peptide pools or control peptides (ViraFEST assay). CDR3 size: 14 residues. The V gene's germline CDR1 is SEHNR and CDR2 FQNEAQ (reference sequence). V lost 11 bases and J 4 bases, leaving 17 bases between the germline ends. Source material: CD4+ T cells from blood, cultured in vitro. The clonotype was recovered from a human donor who had recovered from COVID-19. The rearrangement links TRBV7-9 to TRBJ2-2, with D perhaps assigned TRBD1 or TRBD2 (5 bases each). CDR3 nucleotide sequence: TGTGCCTCGCGGCAGGGCGAGGGCACCGGGGAGCTGTTTTTT. Protein sequence: CASRQGEGTGELFF.